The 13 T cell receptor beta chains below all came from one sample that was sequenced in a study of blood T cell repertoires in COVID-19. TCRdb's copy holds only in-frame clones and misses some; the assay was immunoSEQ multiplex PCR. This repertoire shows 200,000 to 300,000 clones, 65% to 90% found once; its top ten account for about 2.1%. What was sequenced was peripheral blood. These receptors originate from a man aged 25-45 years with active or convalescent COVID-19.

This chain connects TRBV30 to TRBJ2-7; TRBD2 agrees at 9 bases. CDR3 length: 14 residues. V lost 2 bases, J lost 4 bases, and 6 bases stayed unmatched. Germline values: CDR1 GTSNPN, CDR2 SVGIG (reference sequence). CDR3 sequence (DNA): TGTGCCTGGAGTTTGGGACTAGCTGTATACGAGCAGTACTTC. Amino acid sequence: CAWSLGLAVYEQYF.

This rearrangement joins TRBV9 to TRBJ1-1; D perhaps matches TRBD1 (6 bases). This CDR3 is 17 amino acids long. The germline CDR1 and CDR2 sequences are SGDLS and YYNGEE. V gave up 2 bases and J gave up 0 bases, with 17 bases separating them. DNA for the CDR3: TGTGCCAGCAGCGTGAGGGACACAGGTTACATGAACACTGAAGCTTTCTTT. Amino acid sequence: CASSVRDTGYMNTEAFF.

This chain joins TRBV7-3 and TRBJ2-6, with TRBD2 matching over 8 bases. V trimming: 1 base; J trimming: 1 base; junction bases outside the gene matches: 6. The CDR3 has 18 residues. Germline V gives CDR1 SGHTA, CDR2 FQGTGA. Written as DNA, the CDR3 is TGTGCCAGCAGCTTAAGACCCCGGGAGGGTTCTGGGGCCAACGTCCTGACTTTC. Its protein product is CASSLRPREGSGANVLTF.

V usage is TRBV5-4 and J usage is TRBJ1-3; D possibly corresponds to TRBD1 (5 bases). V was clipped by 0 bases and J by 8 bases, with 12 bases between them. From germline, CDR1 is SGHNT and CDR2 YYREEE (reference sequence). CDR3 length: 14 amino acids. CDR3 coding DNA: TGTGCCAGCAGCTTGGGAAGAAGCAGGGACACCATATATTTT. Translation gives CASSLGRSRDTIYF.

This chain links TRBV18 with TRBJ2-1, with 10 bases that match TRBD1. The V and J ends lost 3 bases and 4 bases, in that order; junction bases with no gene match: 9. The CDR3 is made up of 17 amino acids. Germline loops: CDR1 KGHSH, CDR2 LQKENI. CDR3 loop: CASSPANRDRGYNEQFF. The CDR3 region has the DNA TGTGCCAGCTCACCTGCTAACCGGGACAGGGGTTACAATGAGCAGTTCTTC. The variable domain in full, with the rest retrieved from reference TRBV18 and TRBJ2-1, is NAGVMQNPRHLVRRRGQEARLRCSPMKGHSHVYWYRQLPEEGLKFMVYLQKENIIDESGMPKERFSAEFPKEGPSILRIQQVVRGDSAAYFCASSPANRDRGYNEQFFGPGTRLTVL.

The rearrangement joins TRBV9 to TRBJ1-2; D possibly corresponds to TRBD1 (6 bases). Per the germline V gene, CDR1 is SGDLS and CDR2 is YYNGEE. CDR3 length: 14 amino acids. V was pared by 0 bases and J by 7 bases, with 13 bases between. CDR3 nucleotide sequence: TGTGCCAGCAGCGTAGCGGGGGGCTCTGGTGGCTACACCTTC. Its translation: CASSVAGGSGGYTF. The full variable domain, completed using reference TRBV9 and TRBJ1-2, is DSGVTQTPKHLITATGQRVTLRCSPRSGDLSVYWYQQSLDQGLQFLIQYYNGEERAKGNILERFSAQQFPDLHSELNLSSLELGDSALYFCASSVAGGSGGYTFGSGTRLTVV.

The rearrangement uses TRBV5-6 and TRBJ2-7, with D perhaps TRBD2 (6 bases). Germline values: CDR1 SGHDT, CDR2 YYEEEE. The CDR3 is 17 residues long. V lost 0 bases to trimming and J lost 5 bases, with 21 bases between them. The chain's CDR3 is CASSLAGGVDVRNEQYF. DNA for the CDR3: TGTGCCAGCAGCTTGGCCGGCGGGGTCGATGTGAGGAACGAGCAGTACTTC. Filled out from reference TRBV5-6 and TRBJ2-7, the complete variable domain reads DAGVTQSPTHLIKTRGQQVTLRCSPKSGHDTVSWYQQALGQGPQFIFQYYEEEERQRGNFPDRFSGHQFPNYSSELNVNALLLGDSALYLCASSLAGGVDVRNEQYFGPGTRLTVT.

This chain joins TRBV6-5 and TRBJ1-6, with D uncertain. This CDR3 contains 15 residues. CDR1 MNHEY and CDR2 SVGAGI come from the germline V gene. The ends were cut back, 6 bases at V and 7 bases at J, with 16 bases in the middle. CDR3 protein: CASRLDFRGNSPLHF. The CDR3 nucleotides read TGTGCCAGCAGACTCGACTTCCGGGGAAATTCACCCCTCCACTTT.

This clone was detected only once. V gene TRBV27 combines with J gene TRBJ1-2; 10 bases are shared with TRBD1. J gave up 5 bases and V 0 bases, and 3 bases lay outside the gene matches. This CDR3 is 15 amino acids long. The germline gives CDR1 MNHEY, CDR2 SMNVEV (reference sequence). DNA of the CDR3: TGTGCCAGCAGTTTATCGACAGGGGGCGGATATGGCTACACCTTC. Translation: CASSLSTGGGYGYTF.

CDR3 bases: TGCGCCAGCAGCCAAGATTTGAGCGGGGGGGGTTACAATGAGCAGTTCTTC. This encodes CASSQDLSGGGYNEQFF. The rearrangement uses TRBV4-3 and TRBJ2-1; 10 bases agree with TRBD2. Germline assignment: CDR1 LGHNA and CDR2 YSLEER. V shed 0 bases and J 4 bases; nucleotides not matched to a gene: 6. This CDR3 contains 17 residues.

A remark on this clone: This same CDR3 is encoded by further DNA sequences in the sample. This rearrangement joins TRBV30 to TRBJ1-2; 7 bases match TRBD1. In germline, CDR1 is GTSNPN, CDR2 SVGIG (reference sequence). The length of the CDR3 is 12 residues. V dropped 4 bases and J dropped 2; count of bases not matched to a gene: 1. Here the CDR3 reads CAWTGGNYGYTF. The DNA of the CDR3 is TGTGCCTGGACAGGGGGGAACTATGGCTACACCTTC. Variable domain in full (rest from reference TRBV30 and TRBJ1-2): SQTIHQWPATLVQPVGSPLSLECTVEGTSNPNLYWYRQAAGRGLQLLFYSVGIGQISSEVPQNLSASRPQDRQFILSSKKLLLSDSGFYLCAWTGGNYGYTFGSGTRLTVV.

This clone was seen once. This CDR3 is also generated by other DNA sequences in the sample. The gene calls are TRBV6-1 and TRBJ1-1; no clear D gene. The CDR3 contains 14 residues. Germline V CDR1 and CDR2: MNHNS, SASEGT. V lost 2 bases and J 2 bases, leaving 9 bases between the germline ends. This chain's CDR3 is CASSERHTNTEAFF. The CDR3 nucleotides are TGTGCCAGCAGTGAACGACACACTAACACTGAAGCTTTCTTT.

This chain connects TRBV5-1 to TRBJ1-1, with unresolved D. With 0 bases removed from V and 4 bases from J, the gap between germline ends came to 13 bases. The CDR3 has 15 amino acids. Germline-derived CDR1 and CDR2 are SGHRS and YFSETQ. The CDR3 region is CASSLAFVSGTEAFF. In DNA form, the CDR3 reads TGCGCCAGCAGCTTGGCCTTCGTGTCAGGCACTGAAGCTTTCTTT. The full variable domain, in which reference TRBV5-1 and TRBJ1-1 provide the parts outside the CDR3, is KAGVTQTPRYLIKTRGQQVTLSCSPISGHRSVSWYQQTPGQGLQFLFEYFSETQRNKGNFPGRFSGRQFSNSRSEMNVSTLELGDSALYLCASSLAFVSGTEAFFGQGTRLTVV.